This TCR beta chain originates from a study of post-analysis software for immune sequencing data. Study details: Included courses were relapsing-remitting and secondary progressive multiple sclerosis; progressive-relapsing multiple sclerosis was also included.

Germline V CDR1 and CDR2: SGHTA, FQGNSA. The V end was cut by 5 bases, the J end by 3 bases, with 11 bases between. This CDR3 has 13 residues. This clonotype was counted ten times or more. No antigen is known for it. The study's findings and limits: About five TRBV segments were more frequent in patients than controls; TRBV5-6, TRBV5-1 and TRBV20-1 belonged to this group.

Sequencing libraries made from TCR beta cDNA carried unique molecular identifiers. TCRdb re-analysed the PCR reads in MiXCR, keeping a single row per CDR3 protein. The sample has hundreds of thousands of distinct CDR3 sequences; 25% to 30% are singletons. The V gene is TRBV7-2, the J gene TRBJ2-7, with D tentatively TRBD1 or TRBD2 (6 bases each). The sequence was obtained from a girl aged 5 to 17 with multiple sclerosis. Sequenced sample: blood. The CDR3 sequence is CASSIEGGYEQYF. The CDR3, as DNA: TGTGCCAGCAGCATTGAGGGGGGCTACGAGCAGTACTTC. Together with reference TRBV7-2 and TRBJ2-7, the CDR3 gives the full variable domain: GAGVSQSPSNKVTEKGKDVELRCDPISGHTALYWYRQSLGQGLEFLIYFQGNSAPDKSGLPSDRFSAERTGGSVSTLTIQRTQQEDSAVYLCASSIEGGYEQYFGPGTRLTVT.